Many counts were recorded for the clone carrying this T cell receptor beta chain. Its antigen is as yet unknown. Per the germline V gene, CDR1 is SGHRS and CDR2 is YFSETQ. This CDR3 spans 15 amino acids. V was cut by 1 base and J by 0 bases, with 9 bases left in between. The source of the sample is a study of T-cell reconstitution after alpha-beta-depleted transplantation in children. General observations from the study: High day-60 TCRbeta diversity in some patients came from surviving recipient T cells and thymic progenitors. Approximately two months post-transplant, alpha-beta T cells reportedly originated from several hundred expanded graft clones. One year post-transplant, T-cell counts and diversity were largely derived from T cells produced anew.

Unique molecular identifiers were incorporated when the TCRbeta library was constructed. From the PCR reads, TCRdb called clonotypes with MiXCR, one entry per CDR3 protein. The sample yields roughly 70,000 distinct CDR3 sequences, approximately 5% seen once. This sequence originates from a boy younger than two who had a stem cell transplant for acute myeloid leukemia, so the T cells may come from the graft donor. V is TRBV5-1 and J is TRBJ2-3; D possibly uses TRBD1 or TRBD2 (6 bases each). Specimen: PBMCs, mostly from graft donor cells, collected 180 days after TCRalphabeta/CD19-depleted stem cell transplant. The chain's CDR3 is CASSLRGESTDTQYF. For the CDR3, the DNA is TGCGCCAGCAGCTTGAGGGGGGAGAGCACAGATACGCAGTATTTT.